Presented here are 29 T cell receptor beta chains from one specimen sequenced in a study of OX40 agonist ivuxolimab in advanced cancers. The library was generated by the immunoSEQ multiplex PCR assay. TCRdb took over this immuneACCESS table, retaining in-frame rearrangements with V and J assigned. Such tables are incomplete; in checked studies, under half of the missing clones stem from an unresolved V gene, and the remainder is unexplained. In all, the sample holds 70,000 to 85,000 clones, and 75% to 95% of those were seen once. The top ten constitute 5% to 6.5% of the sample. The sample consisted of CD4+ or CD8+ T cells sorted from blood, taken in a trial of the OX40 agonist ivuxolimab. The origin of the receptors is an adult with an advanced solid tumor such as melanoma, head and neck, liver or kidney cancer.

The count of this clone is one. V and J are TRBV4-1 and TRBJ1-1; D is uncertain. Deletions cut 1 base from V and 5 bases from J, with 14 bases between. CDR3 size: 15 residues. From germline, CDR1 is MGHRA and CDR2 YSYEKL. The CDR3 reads CASSQVSAINTEAFF. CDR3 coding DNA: TGCGCCAGCAGCCAAGTCTCGGCCATAAATACTGAAGCTTTCTTT.

The CDR3 protein is CASSFGTEAFF. In DNA form, the CDR3 reads TGTGCCAGCAGTTTTGGGACTGAAGCTTTCTTT. This chain joins TRBV6-1 and TRBJ1-1; D remains unclear. There are 11 residues in the CDR3. The germline gives CDR1 MNHNS, CDR2 SASEGT. The ends were cut back, 5 bases at V and 5 bases at J, with 6 bases in the middle.

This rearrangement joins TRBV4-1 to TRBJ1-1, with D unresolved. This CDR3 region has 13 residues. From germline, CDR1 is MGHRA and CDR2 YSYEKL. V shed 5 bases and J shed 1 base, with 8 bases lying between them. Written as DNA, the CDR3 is TGCGCCAGCAGCTCTTTACCGAACACTGAAGCTTTCTTT. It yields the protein CASSSLPNTEAFF.

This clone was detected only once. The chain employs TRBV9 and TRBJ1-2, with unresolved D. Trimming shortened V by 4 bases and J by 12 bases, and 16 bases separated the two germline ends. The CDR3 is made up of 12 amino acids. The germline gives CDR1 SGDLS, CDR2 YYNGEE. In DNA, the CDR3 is TGTGCCAGCAGCAGCCCGTCCCCCCATAACACCTTC. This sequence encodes CASSSPSPHNTF.

CDR3 DNA sequence: TGTGCCAGCAGTTTAAGGGGGCCCAACACTGAAGCTTTCTTT. Encoded protein: CASSLRGPNTEAFF. This chain joins TRBV27 and TRBJ1-1; 7 bases fit TRBD1. CDR1 is MNHEY, CDR2 SMNVEV, per germline (reference sequence). The CDR3 spans 14 residues. V dropped 2 bases and J dropped 2; count of bases not matched to a gene: 2.

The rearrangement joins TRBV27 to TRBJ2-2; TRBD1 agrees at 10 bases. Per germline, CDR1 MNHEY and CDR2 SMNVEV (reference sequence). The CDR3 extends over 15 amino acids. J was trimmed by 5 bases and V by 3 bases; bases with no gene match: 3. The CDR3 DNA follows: TGTGCCAGCAGTTTGGGACAGGGGTGGACCGGGGAGCTGTTTTTT. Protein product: CASSLGQGWTGELFF.

CDR3 nucleotide sequence: TGTGCCAGCAGCCAAGGCGTAGCAGGCACCTACGAGCAGTACTTC. As protein: CASSQGVAGTYEQYF. The chain combines TRBV4-2 with TRBJ2-7; D is ambiguous. CDR3 size: 15 residues. The V and J ends lost 1 base and 2 bases respectively, with 12 bases between them. Germline CDR1 reads LGHNA; CDR2 reads YNFKEQ.

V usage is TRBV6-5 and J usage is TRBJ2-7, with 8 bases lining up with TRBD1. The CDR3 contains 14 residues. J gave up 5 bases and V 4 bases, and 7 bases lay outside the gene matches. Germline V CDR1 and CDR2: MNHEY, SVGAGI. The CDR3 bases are TGTGCCAGCAGTTCCCCGGGACAGGTCCACGAGCAGTACTTC. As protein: CASSSPGQVHEQYF.

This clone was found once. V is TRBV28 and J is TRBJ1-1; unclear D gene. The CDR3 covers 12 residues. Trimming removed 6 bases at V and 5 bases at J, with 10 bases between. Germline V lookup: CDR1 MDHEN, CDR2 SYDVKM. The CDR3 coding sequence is TGTGCCAGCAGCTTACCGGGGACTGAAGCTTTCTTT. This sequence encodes CASSLPGTEAFF. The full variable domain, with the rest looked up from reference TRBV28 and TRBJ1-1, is DVKVTQSSRYLVKRTGEKVFLECVQDMDHENMFWYRQDPGLGLRLIYFSYDVKMKEKGDIPEGYSVSREKKERFSLILESASTNQTSMYLCASSLPGTEAFFGQGTRLTVV.

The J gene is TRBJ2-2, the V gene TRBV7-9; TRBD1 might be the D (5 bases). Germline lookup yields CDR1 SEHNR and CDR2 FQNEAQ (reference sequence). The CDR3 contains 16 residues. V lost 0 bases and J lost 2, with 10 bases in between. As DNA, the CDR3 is TGTGCCAGCAGCTTAGCAGGGGCGCCAAACACCGGGGAGCTGTTTTTT. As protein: CASSLAGAPNTGELFF. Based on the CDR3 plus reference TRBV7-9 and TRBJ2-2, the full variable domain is DTGVSQNPRHKITKRGQNVTFRCDPISEHNRLYWYRQTLGQGPEFLTYFQNEAQLEKSRLLSDRFSAERPKGSFSTLEIQRTEQGDSAMYLCASSLAGAPNTGELFFGEGSRLTVL.

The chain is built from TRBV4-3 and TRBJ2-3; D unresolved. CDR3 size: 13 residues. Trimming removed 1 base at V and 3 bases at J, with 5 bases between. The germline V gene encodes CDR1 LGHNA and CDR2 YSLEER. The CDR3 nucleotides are TGCGCCAGCAGCCAAGCAACTACAGATACGCAGTATTTT. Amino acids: CASSQATTDTQYF.

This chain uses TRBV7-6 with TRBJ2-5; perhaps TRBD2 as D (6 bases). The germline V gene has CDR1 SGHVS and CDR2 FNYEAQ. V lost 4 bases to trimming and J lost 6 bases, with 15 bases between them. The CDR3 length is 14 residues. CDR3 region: CASSYGAGRKTQYF. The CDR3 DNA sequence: TGTGCCAGCAGCTACGGCGCGGGGCGGAAGACCCAGTACTTC.

The CDR3 DNA is TGTGCCACCAGCACACTGGGAGGGCCTGGGGCCAACGTCCTGACTTTC. Translation gives CATSTLGGPGANVLTF. The V gene is TRBV15, the J gene TRBJ2-6, with 7 bases lining up with TRBD2. The CDR3 runs to 16 residues. J lost 2 bases, V lost 4 bases, and 5 bases had no gene match. CDR1 and CDR2 from the germline V gene are LNHNV and YYDKDF (reference sequence). Based on the CDR3 plus reference TRBV15 and TRBJ2-6, the full variable domain is DAMVIQNPRYQVTQFGKPVTLSCSQTLNHNVMYWYQQKSSQAPKLLFHYYDKDFNNEADTPDNFQSRRPNTSFCFLDIRSPGLGDTAMYLCATSTLGGPGANVLTFGAGSRLTVL.

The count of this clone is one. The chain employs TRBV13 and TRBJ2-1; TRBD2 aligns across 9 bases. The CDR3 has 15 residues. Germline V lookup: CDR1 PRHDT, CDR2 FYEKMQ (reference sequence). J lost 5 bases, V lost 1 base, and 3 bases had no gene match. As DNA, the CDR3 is TGTGCCAGCAGCTTAGTGGCTAGCGGGAACAATGAGCAGTTCTTC. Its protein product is CASSLVASGNNEQFF.

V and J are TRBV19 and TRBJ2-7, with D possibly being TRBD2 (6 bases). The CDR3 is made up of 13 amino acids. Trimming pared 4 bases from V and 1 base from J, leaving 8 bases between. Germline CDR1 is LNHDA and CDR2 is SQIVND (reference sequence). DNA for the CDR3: TGTGCCAGTAGTAATGCGGGGTCCTACGAGCAGTACTTC. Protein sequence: CASSNAGSYEQYF.

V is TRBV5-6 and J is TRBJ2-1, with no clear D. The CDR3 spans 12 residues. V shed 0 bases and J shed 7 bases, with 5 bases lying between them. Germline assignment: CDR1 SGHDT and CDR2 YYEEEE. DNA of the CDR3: TGTGCCAGCAGCTTGGGGACGAATGAGCAGTTCTTC. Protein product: CASSLGTNEQFF.

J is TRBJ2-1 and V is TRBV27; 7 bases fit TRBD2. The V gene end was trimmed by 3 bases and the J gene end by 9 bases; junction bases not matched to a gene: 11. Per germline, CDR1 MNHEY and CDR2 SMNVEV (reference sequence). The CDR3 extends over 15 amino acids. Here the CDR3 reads CASSFRTIAGVEQFF. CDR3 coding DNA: TGTGCCAGCAGTTTTCGGACTATAGCGGGCGTTGAGCAGTTCTTC.

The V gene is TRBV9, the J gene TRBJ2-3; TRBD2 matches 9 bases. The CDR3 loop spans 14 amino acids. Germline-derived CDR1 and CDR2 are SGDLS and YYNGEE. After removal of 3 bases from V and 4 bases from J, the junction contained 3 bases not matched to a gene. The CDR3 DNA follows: TGTGCCAGCAGCGCTAGCGGGATACCAGATACGCAGTATTTT. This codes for CASSASGIPDTQYF.

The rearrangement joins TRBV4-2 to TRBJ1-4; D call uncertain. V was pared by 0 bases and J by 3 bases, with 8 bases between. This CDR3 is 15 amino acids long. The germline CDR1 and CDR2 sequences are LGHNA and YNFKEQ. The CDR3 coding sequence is TGTGCCAGCAGCCAAGATGGGCAGGCTAATGAAAAACTGTTTTTT. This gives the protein CASSQDGQANEKLFF.

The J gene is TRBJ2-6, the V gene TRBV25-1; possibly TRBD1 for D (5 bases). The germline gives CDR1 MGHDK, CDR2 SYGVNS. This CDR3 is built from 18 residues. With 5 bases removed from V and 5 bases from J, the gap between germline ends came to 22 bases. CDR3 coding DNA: TGTGCCAGCAGTTGTCTTAAAGAAGGACAAAGTCGGGCCAACGTCCTGACTTTC. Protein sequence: CASSCLKEGQSRANVLTF.

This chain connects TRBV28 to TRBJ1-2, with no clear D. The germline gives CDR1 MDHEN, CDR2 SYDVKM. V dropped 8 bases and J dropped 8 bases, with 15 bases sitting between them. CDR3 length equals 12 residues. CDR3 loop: CASLGMEEGYTF. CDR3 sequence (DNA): TGTGCCAGCTTAGGGATGGAAGAGGGCTACACCTTC.

CDR3 DNA sequence: TGCAGCGTTGTCTCATGGGGCACTGAAGCTTTCTTT. This encodes CSVVSWGTEAFF. The rearrangement links TRBV29-1 to TRBJ1-1; D is unresolved. The CDR3 runs 12 residues. The V gene's germline CDR1 is SQVTM and CDR2 ANQGSEA. Trimming left V 4 bases short and J 4 bases short, with 10 bases between.

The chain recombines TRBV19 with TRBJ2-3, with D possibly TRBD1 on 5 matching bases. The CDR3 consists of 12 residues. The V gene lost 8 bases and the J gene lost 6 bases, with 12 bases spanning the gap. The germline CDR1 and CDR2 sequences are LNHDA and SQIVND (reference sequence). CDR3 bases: TGTGCCAGTGGGTGGGGCAGGGATACGCAGTATTTT. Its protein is CASGWGRDTQYF.

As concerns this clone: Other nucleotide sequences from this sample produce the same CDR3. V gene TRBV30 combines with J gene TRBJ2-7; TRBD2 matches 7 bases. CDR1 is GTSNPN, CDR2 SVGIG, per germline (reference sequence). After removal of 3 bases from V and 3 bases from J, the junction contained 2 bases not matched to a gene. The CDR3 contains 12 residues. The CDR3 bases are TGTGCCTGGAGCGGGACTAACTACGAGCAGTACTTC. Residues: CAWSGTNYEQYF.

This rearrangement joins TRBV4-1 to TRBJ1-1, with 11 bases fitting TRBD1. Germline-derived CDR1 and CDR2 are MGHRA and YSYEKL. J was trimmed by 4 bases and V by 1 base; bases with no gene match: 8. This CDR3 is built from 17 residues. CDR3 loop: CASSQADRGQRGTEAFF. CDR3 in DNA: TGCGCCAGCAGCCAAGCGGACAGGGGGCAAAGGGGCACTGAAGCTTTCTTT.

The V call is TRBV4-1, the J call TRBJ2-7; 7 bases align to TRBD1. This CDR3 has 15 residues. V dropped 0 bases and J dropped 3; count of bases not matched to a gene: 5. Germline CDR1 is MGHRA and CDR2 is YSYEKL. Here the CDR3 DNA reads TGCGCCAGCAGCCAAGAAGGGAACAGGGGCTACGAGCAGTACTTC. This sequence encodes CASSQEGNRGYEQYF.

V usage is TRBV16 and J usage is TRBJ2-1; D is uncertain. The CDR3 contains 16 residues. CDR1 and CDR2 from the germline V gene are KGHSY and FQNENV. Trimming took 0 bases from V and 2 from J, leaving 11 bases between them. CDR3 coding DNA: TGTGCCAGCAGCCAATCGGAGTCGAACCCCTACAATGAGCAGTTCTTC. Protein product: CASSQSESNPYNEQFF.

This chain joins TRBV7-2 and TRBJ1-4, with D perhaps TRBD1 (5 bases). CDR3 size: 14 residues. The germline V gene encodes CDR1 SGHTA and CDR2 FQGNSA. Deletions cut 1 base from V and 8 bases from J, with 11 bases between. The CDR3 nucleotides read TGTGCCAGCAGCTTAGGCAGGGTCGGAGAAAAACTGTTTTTT. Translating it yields CASSLGRVGEKLFF.

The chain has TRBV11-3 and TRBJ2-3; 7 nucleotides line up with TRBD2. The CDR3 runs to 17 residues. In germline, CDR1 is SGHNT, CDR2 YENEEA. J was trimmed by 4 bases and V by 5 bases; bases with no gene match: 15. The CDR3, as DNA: TGTGCCAGCAGCCCACGGGGGGAGGGCCCCGGACCAGATACGCAGTATTTT. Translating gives CASSPRGEGPGPDTQYF.